Following are 8 T cell receptor beta chains from one sample sequenced in a study of blood T cell repertoires in COVID-19 (dated by TCRdb to the early 2020s). The library was prepared using the immunoSEQ multiplex PCR assay. TCRdb took this table from immuneACCESS and kept in-frame rearrangements with V and J called. Such tables lack part of the clones; where checked against another copy, unresolved V genes explain under half of the gap, and the rest is unexplained. Counted in this sample were approximately 150,000 clones; over 75% of them appeared once. About 1.2% of the sample is held by the ten biggest clonotypes. Sequenced input: PBMCs or T cells enriched from blood (not recorded which). The receptors here all came from a human donor with acute COVID-19. The donor label of this sample is uncertain.

The V call is TRBV12-3 or TRBV12-4, the J call TRBJ2-3, with 8 bases that match TRBD2. V lost 2 bases to trimming and J lost 11 bases; unmatched junction nucleotides: 6. This CDR3 comprises 13 residues. CDR3 in DNA: TGTGCCAGCAGTTTACAGAGCGGGGGCTTGCAGTATTTT. This codes for CASSLQSGGLQYF.

In its sample, this clone was seen once. J is TRBJ2-1 and V is TRBV24-1, with TRBD1 matching over 7 bases. The CDR3 totals 15 residues. The V segment lost 4 bases and the J segment 0 bases; nucleotides outside the gene matches: 2. The germline V gene encodes CDR1 KGHDR and CDR2 SFDVKD. DNA of the CDR3: TGTGCCACCAGTGAATCAGGGGGCTCCTACAATGAGCAGTTCTTC. Amino acid sequence: CATSESGGSYNEQFF.

This rearrangement joins TRBV19 to TRBJ2-7; a possible D gene is TRBD2 (5 bases). Trimming took 10 bases from V and 2 from J, leaving 12 bases between them. Germline CDR1 is LNHDA and CDR2 is SQIVND (reference sequence). The CDR3 has 12 amino acids. The CDR3 spells CATSDGTYEQYF. For the CDR3, the DNA is TGTGCCACGAGCGACGGGACCTACGAGCAGTACTTC.

V gene TRBV19 combines with J gene TRBJ2-1, with D perhaps TRBD2 (5 bases). In germline, CDR1 is LNHDA, CDR2 SQIVND (reference sequence). The CDR3 sequence is 14 residues long. V was cut by 4 bases and J by 4 bases, with 11 bases left in between. The CDR3 DNA sequence: TGTGCCAGTAGTAAGTTGAGCGGATACAATGAGCAGTTCTTC. Protein: CASSKLSGYNEQFF.

The chain joins TRBV11-2 to TRBJ1-5; D not certain. Germline CDR1 is SGHAT and CDR2 is FQNNGV. Deletions cut 5 bases from V and 2 bases from J, with 7 bases between. CDR3 length: 13 amino acids. Here the CDR3 reads CASSRSGNQPQHF. CDR3 in DNA: TGTGCCAGCAGCCGTAGTGGCAATCAGCCCCAGCATTTT.

This rearrangement joins TRBV9 to TRBJ2-2; D is ambiguous. CDR1 is SGDLS and CDR2 is YYNGEE in the germline V gene. Between the trimmed V and J ends, which lost 0 bases and 3 bases, there was a span of 6 bases. This CDR3 spans 14 amino acids. CDR3 DNA: TGTGCCAGCAGCGTAGCTACGGACACCGGGGAGCTGTTTTTT. Amino acid sequence: CASSVATDTGELFF.

Remarks on this clone: The sample has other DNA sequences that encode this CDR3 too. V usage is TRBV7-2 and J usage is TRBJ2-7; D gene uncertain. CDR3 length: 14 residues. Trimming stripped 5 bases from V and 0 bases from J, with 11 bases between. The germline V gene has CDR1 SGHTA and CDR2 FQGNSA. CDR3 residues: CASSPSLRSYEQYF. CDR3 sequence (DNA): TGTGCCAGCAGCCCCAGTCTCCGCTCCTACGAGCAGTACTTC.

V usage is TRBV5-5 and J usage is TRBJ2-5, with 14 bases identical to TRBD2. This CDR3 comprises 16 residues. V trimming: 4 bases; J trimming: 7 bases; junction bases outside the gene matches: 9. Germline CDR1 is SGHKS and CDR2 is YYEKEE (reference sequence). This CDR3 reads CASSPGTSGGWGTQYF. The CDR3 region has the DNA TGTGCCAGCAGCCCCGGGACTAGCGGGGGCTGGGGGACCCAGTACTTC.